What follows describes a single T cell receptor beta chain. No antigen is known for it. The germline CDR1 and CDR2 sequences are SGHVS and FNYEAQ. V shed 3 bases and J 6 bases; nucleotides not matched to a gene: 6. The CDR3 covers 14 residues. The data derive from a study of OX40 agonist ivuxolimab in advanced cancers. Study context: The diagnoses of dose-escalation patients were hepatocellular carcinoma, melanoma, renal cell or head and neck cancer.

Repertoires were generated with immunoSEQ multiplex PCR, while TCRdb's copy carries only in-frame clones and drops some. The table includes approximately 94,000 clones, under 95% detected once. Study observations and caveats: The authors did not determine the antigen specificity of the expanded peripheral T cells. Expanded clones tended on average to be more numerous among CD8+ T cells than CD4+.

Here the sequenced sample was CD4+ or CD8+ T cells sorted from blood, taken in a trial of the OX40 agonist ivuxolimab. The clonotype originates from an adult with an advanced solid tumor such as melanoma, head and neck, liver or kidney cancer. V gene TRBV7-6 combines with J gene TRBJ2-7; 9 nucleotides agree with TRBD1. CDR3 sequence: CASSLGQGLGEQYF. The CDR3 DNA reads as TGTGCCAGCAGCTTGGGACAGGGCCTAGGCGAGCAGTACTTC. The whole variable domain, filled in from reference TRBV7-6 and TRBJ2-7, reads GAGVSQSPRYKVTKRGQDVALRCDPISGHVSLYWYRQALGQGPEFLTYFNYEAQQDKSGLPNDRFSAERPEGSISTLTIQRTEQRDSAMYRCASSLGQGLGEQYFGPGTRLTVT.